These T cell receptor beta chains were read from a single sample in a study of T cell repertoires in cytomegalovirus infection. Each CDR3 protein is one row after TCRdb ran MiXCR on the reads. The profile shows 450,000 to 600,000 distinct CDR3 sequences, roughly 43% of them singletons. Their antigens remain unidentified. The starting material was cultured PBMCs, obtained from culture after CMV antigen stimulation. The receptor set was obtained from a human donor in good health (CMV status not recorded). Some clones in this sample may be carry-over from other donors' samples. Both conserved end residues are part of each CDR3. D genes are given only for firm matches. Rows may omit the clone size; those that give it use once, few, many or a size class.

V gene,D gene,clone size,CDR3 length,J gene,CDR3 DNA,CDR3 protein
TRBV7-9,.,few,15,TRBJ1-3,TGTGCCAGCAGCAACGGACAGTCCTCTGGAAACACCATATATTTT,CASSNGQSSGNTIYF
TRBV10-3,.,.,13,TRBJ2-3,TGTGCCATCCAGGGTGGTGGTGCAGATACGCAGTATTTT,CAIQGGGADTQYF
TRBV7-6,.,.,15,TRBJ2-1,TGTGCCAGCAGCTTAGTAGATACCTCGGGGAATGAGCAGTTCTTC,CASSLVDTSGNEQFF
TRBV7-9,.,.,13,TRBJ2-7,TGTGCCAGCAGCTTAATCCTCAACTACGAGCAGTACTTC,CASSLILNYEQYF
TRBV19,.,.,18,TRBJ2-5,TGTGCCAGTAGTATAATCCTCGCTAGCGAGGGGGGACGAGAGACCCAGTACTTC,CASSIILASEGGRETQYF
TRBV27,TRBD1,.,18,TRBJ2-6,TGTGCCAGCAGACCGGGACAGGGCCTCCCTCGCGGGGCCAACGTCCTGACTTTC,CASRPGQGLPRGANVLTF
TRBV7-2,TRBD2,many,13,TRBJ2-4,TGTGCCACCGCATTCGAGGGAGGGAACATTCAGTACTTC,CATAFEGGNIQYF
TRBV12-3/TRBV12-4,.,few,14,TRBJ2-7,TGTGCCAGAAGAGGCCCAGCGGACCTACGCGAGCAGTACTTC,CARRGPADLREQYF
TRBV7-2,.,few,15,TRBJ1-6,TGTGCCAGCAGCTTAAATCTGATCTATAATTCACCCCTCCACTTT,CASSLNLIYNSPLHF
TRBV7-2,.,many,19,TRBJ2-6,TGTGCCAGCAGCTTAGTTTCGACTAGAATGGGGTCTGGGGCCAACGTCCTGACTTTC,CASSLVSTRMGSGANVLTF
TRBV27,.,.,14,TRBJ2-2,TGTGCCAGCACCCTAACAGGGAACACCGGGGAGCTGTTTTTT,CASTLTGNTGELFF
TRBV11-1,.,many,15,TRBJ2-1,TGTGCCAGCACCCTTTATTCTGGCTCCTACAATGAGCAGTTCTTC,CASTLYSGSYNEQFF
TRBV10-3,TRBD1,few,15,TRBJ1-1,TGTGCCGCAACAACCTTGGGACAGACGAACACTGAAGCTTTCTTT,CAATTLGQTNTEAFF
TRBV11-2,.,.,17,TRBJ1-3,TGTGCCAGCAGCTCCTATCGGACCCAGGCGCAGAGAAACACCATATATTTT,CASSSYRTQAQRNTIYF
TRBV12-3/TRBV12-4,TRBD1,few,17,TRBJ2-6,TGTGCCAGCAGTTTCGGGACAGGGACCCTTGGGGCCAACGTCCTGACTTTC,CASSFGTGTLGANVLTF